The clone carrying this T cell receptor beta chain was counted at least ten times. The antigen is undetermined. The read gets to within 3 residues of the CDR3 end, and the germline J gene fills in the rest. CDR1 KGHSH and CDR2 LQKENI come from the germline V gene. The CDR3 loop spans 13 amino acids. Trimming cost V 3 bases and J 6 bases, with 11 bases left between them. These data are taken from a study of T cell clonality in common variable immunodeficiency. Study results and caveats: Fewer TCRbeta clones were shared among CVID subjects than controls. Compared with healthy controls, CVID subjects showed increased TCRbeta clonality, mostly in about a third. Reportedly, TCR beta sequences from common variable immunodeficiency showed fewer deletions and N-nucleotide insertions.

Libraries were prepared by immunoSEQ multiplex PCR; TCRdb keeps only in-frame clonotypes and omits some of them. This sample carries about 28,000 clones and no singletons, and 2.5% to 3.5% goes to the top ten. Reduced serum IgG, IgA and/or IgM plus specific antibody deficiency defined CVID. Both groups were predominantly of Caucasian heritage. The TCR originated in a human donor with common variable immunodeficiency. This sequence joins TRBV18 and TRBJ1-1; D is ambiguous. The specimen was peripheral blood mononuclear cells. The part of the CDR3 DNA that was read is TGTGCCAGCTCACCCGACGTCCGGGCTGAA. Amino acids: CASSPDVRAE. The whole CDR3 sequence reads CASSPDVRAEAFF.